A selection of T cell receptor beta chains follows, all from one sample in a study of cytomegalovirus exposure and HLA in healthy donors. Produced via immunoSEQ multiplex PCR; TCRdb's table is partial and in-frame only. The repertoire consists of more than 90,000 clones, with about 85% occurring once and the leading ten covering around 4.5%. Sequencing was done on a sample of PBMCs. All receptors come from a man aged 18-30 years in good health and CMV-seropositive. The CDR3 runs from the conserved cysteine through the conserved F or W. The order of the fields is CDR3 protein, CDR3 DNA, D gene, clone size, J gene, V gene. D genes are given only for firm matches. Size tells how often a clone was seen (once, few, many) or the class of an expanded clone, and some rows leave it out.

CASGGRDNSPLHF TGTGCCAGCGGTGGGAGAGATAATTCACCCCTCCACTTT . few TRBJ1-6 TRBV9
CASSLYLAGETQYF TGTGCCAGCAGCTTATACCTGGCGGGAGAGACCCAGTACTTC . . TRBJ2-5 TRBV13
CASSNTYNEQFF TGTGCCAGCAGCAACACCTACAATGAGCAGTTCTTC . . TRBJ2-1 TRBV6-6
CASSLTAANTGELFF TGTGCCAGCAGCTTAACAGCCGCGAACACCGGGGAGCTGTTTTTT . . TRBJ2-2 TRBV7-2
CASSLVGYGQGGDTQYF TGTGCCAGCAGCTTAGTAGGTTATGGACAGGGAGGAGATACGCAGTATTTT TRBD1 . TRBJ2-3 TRBV7-6
CASSPANSNTEAFF TGCGCCAGCAGCCCCGCGAATTCGAACACTGAAGCTTTCTTT . . TRBJ1-1 TRBV4-1
CSAITGGEQYF TGCAGTGCCATCACAGGGGGCGAGCAGTACTTC TRBD1 . TRBJ2-7 TRBV20-1
CASSVGQGQGVLHF TGTGCCAGCAGCGTTGGACAGGGGCAAGGTGTCCTCCACTTT TRBD1 . TRBJ1-6 TRBV19
CASSSAGGRYEQYF TGTGCCAGCAGCTCCGCAGGGGGACGATACGAGCAGTACTTC TRBD1 . TRBJ2-7 TRBV7-9
CASSESITGDTGGQFF TGCGCCAGCAGTGAGTCGATTACTGGGGACACCGGTGGACAGTTCTTC . . TRBJ2-1 TRBV10-1
CASSGDRYSYEQYF TGTGCCAGCAGTGGGGACAGGTACTCCTACGAGCAGTACTTC TRBD1 . TRBJ2-7 TRBV6-1
CASSHDRASGQPQHF TGCGCCAGCAGTCACGACAGGGCGAGCGGTCAGCCCCAGCATTTT TRBD1 once TRBJ1-5 TRBV10-2
CATSRDGRQTFNYGYTF TGTGCCACCAGCAGAGACGGGAGACAAACCTTTAACTATGGCTACACCTTC . once TRBJ1-2 TRBV15
CASSQDRARRFSETQYF TGCGCCAGCAGCCAAGATCGAGCTAGGCGCTTTTCAGAGACCCAGTACTTC . . TRBJ2-5 TRBV4-1